This record covers a single T cell receptor (beta chain). Antigen specificity is unknown. These data come from a study of multiple sclerosis patients with progressive multifocal leukoencephalopathy. Sequencing was at survey level. Profiled with immunoSEQ multiplex PCR; TCRdb holds only in-frame clones, not every one. The data hold more than 30,000 clones, with 87% observed a single time. Whole-study results and caveats: Before and during natalizumab, the clones expanded at PML already existed.

The CDR3 runs 14 residues. The germline CDR1 and CDR2 sequences are MNHNY and SVGAGI (reference sequence). Between the trimmed V and J ends, which lost 6 bases and 4 bases, there was a span of 15 bases. Time point here: time of PML onset. JC virus DNA in cerebrospinal fluid confirmed the PML diagnosis. The sequence derives from a woman in her forties with progressive multifocal leukoencephalopathy. This rearrangement joins TRBV6-6 to TRBJ1-2; a possible D gene is TRBD1 (6 bases). Sequencing used PBMCs, obtained from a patient treated with natalizumab. CDR3 sequence reads: CASSRTGTSYGYTF. CDR3 coding DNA: TGTGCCAGCAGCCGAACAGGGACTAGCTATGGCTACACCTTC.